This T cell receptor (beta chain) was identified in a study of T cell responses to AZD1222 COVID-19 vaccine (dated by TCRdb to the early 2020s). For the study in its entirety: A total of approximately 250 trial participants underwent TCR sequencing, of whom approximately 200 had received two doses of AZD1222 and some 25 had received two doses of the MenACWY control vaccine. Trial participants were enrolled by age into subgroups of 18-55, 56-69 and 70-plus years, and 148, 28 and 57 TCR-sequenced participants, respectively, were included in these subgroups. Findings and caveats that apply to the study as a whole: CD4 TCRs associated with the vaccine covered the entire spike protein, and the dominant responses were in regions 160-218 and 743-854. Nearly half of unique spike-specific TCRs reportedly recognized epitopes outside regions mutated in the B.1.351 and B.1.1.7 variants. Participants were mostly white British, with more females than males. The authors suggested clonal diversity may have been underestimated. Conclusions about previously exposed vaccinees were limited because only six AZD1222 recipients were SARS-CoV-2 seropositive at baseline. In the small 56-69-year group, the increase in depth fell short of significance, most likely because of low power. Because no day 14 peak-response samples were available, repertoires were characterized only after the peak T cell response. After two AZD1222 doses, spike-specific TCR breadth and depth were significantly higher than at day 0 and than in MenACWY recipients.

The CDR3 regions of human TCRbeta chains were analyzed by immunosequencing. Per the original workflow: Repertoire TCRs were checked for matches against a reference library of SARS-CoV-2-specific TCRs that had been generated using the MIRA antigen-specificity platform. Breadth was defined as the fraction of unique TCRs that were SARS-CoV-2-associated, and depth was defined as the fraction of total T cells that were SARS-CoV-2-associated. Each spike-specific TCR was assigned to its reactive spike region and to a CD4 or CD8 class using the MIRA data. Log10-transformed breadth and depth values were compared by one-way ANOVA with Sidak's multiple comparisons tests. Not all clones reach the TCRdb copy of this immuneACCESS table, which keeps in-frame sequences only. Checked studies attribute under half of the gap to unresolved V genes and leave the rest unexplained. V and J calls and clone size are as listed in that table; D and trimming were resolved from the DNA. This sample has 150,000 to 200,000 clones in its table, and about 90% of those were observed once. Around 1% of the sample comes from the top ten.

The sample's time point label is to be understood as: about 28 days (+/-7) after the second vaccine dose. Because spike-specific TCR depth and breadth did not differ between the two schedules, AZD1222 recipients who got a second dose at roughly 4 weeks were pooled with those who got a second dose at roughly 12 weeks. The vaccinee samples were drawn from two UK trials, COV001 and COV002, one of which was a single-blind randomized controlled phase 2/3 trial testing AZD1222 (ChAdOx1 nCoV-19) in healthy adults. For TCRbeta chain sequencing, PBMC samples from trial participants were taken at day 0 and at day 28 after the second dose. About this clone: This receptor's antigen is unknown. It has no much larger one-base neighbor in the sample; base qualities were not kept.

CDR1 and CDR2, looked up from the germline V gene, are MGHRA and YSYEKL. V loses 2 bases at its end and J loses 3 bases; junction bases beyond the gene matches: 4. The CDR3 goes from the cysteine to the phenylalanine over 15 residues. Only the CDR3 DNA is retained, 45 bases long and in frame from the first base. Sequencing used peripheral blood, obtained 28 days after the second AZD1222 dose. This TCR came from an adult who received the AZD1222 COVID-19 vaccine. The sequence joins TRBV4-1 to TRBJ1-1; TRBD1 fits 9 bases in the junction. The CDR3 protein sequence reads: CASSQPTGGDTEAFF. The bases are TGCGCCAGCAGCCAACCGACAGGGGGAGACACTGAAGCTTTCTTT.